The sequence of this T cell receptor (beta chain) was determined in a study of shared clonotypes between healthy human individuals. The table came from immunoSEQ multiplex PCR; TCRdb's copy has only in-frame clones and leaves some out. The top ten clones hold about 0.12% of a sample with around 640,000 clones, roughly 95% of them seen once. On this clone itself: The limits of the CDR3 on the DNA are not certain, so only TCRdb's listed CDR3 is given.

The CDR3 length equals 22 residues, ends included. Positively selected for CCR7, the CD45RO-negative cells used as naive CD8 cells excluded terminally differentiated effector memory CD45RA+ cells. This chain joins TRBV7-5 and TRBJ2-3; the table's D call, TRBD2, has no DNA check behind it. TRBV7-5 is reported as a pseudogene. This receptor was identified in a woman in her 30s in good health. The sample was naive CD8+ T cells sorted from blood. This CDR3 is CVSLRVCVRSLFAVMGGDTQYF.